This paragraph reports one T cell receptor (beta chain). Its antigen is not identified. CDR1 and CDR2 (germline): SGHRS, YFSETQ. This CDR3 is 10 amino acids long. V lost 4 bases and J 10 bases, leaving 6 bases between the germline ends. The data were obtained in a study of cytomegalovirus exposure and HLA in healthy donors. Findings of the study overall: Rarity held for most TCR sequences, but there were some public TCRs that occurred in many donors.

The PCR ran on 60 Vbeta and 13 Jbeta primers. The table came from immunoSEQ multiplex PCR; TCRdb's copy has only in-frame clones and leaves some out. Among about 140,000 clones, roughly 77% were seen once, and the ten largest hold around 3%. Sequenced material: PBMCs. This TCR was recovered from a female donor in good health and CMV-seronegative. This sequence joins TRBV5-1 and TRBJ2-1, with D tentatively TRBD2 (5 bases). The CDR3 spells CASSPSEQFF. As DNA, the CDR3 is TGCGCCAGCAGCCCTAGCGAGCAGTTCTTC.